What follows is one T cell receptor (beta chain) and its context. With V trimmed by 7 bases and J by 8 bases, 8 bases remained unmatched. This CDR3 has 13 amino acids. Original processing methods: Estimates of nucleated cell counts were drawn from the amplification of reference gene primers. Method: immunoSEQ multiplex PCR; TCRdb's copy keeps in-frame clones and lacks some. V and J calls and clone size are as listed in that table; D and trimming were resolved from the DNA. Here the sample spans 250,000 to 300,000 clones, 75% to 90% being singletons. Participants spanned ages about 18 to 89 years and resided in fewer than 30 US areas. Among Cohort 3 donors, those recovered had two negative PCRs, clearance, or symptom resolution. These data originate in a study of blood T cell repertoires in COVID-19. Study context: Sources were T cells, B-cell-depleted T cells, or PBMCs; the material itself was cDNA or gDNA.

The J gene is TRBJ1-2, the V gene TRBV12-3 or TRBV12-4, with TRBD1 identical over 9 bases. Sequenced: PBMCs or T cells enriched from blood (not recorded which). This clonotype was sampled from a woman in her 40s who had recovered from COVID-19. The CDR3 loop reads CASTKGQGQGYTF. For the CDR3, the DNA is TGTGCCAGCACCAAAGGACAGGGGCAAGGCTACACCTTC.